A selection of T cell receptor beta chains follows, all from one sample in a study of blood T cell repertoires in COVID-19. The table came from immunoSEQ multiplex PCR; TCRdb's copy has only in-frame clones and leaves some out. The sample has some 15,000 clones, roughly 87% seen once. The material sequenced was peripheral blood. The receptors come from a human donor in a cohort sampled during active COVID-19. CDR3s include the opening cysteine and the closing phenylalanine or tryptophan. A D gene is named only where the DNA matches it firmly. The size entry is marked missing in some rows and otherwise reads once, few, many or a size class.

d_gene,j_gene,abundance,v_gene,CDR3aa,CDR3nt
TRBD1,TRBJ1-2,NA,TRBV30,CAWVGQALYGYTF,TGTGCCTGGGTTGGACAGGCCCTCTATGGCTACACCTTC
NA,TRBJ1-1,NA,TRBV27,CASRGGTEAFF,TGTGCCAGCAGGGGAGGTACTGAAGCTTTCTTT
NA,TRBJ2-7,NA,TRBV11-3,CASSSSYEQYF,TGTGCCAGCAGCTCATCCTACGAGCAGTACTTC
TRBD2,TRBJ2-5,NA,TRBV6-1,CASSEISGSEETQYF,TGTGCCAGCAGTGAGATTAGCGGGAGCGAGGAGACCCAGTACTTC
TRBD2,TRBJ2-2,NA,TRBV24-1,CATSDGSFGGRTGELFF,TGTGCCACCAGTGACGGGTCTTTTGGCGGGAGAACCGGGGAGCTGTTTTTT
TRBD1,TRBJ1-1,NA,TRBV3-1/TRBV3-2,CASSQAGTGTTEAFF,TGTGCCAGCAGCCAAGCCGGGACAGGGACCACTGAAGCTTTCTTT
TRBD1,TRBJ1-3,once,TRBV5-1,CASADRGGPGNTIYF,TGCGCCAGCGCTGACAGGGGAGGGCCTGGAAACACCATATATTTT
NA,TRBJ1-2,NA,TRBV5-5,CASSLSGATGYGYTF,TGTGCCAGCAGCTTGTCAGGGGCCACCGGCTATGGCTACACCTTC
TRBD2,TRBJ2-5,NA,TRBV5-1,CASSLGRDAGGETQYF,TGCGCCAGCAGCTTGGGCCGGGACGCGGGAGGGGAGACCCAGTACTTC
TRBD2,TRBJ2-1,NA,TRBV6-2/TRBV6-3,CASSRAGTRGDEQFF,TGTGCCAGCAGTCGCGCCGGGACTAGGGGCGATGAGCAGTTCTTC
NA,TRBJ2-7,NA,TRBV6-6,CASSYSRNRAEQYF,TGTGCCAGCAGTTACTCCCGGAACAGGGCCGAGCAGTACTTC
TRBD1,TRBJ1-6,NA,TRBV30,CAWSPRQGYNSPLHF,TGTGCCTGGAGCCCGCGACAGGGGTATAATTCACCCCTCCACTTT
TRBD2,TRBJ2-5,few,TRBV4-1,CASSRLAGETQYF,TGCGCCAGCAGCCGACTAGCGGGAGAGACCCAGTACTTC